The clone carrying this T cell receptor beta chain was found many times. Antigen: not known. This sample is part of a study of molecular identifiers for immune sequencing clone quantification. This CDR3 is built from 14 residues. V was pared by 6 bases and J by 2 bases, with 16 bases between. From germline, CDR1 is SQVTM and CDR2 ANQGSEA. Study outcomes and limitations: Beyond 20 RNA copies, clones held over 98% of effector molecules, compared with under 1% in naive cells.

TCRdb re-derived calls from the PCR reads in MiXCR, one entry per CDR3 protein. The sample shows about 640,000 distinct CDR3 sequences, roughly 21% of them seen only once. Libraries of naive CD8 T cells were made from around 20,000 to 1,000,000 sorted cells. They used 10%, 30% or 50% RNA. This chain links TRBV29-1 with TRBJ1-2; no clear D gene. The receptor was isolated from a human donor in good health. Some libraries in this study had Jurkat cell RNA spiked in. The specimen was naive CD8+ T cells from blood, with Jurkat cell RNA spiked in. As to subset: FACS-sorted CD8+CD4-CCR7+CD45RA+ naive T cells. CDR3 nucleotide sequence: TGCAGCGTACTGGCTACCGATTCCAACTATGGCTACACCTTC. Translated: CSVLATDSNYGYTF.